These 31 T cell receptor beta chains were sequenced from one sample in a study of blood T cell repertoires in COVID-19. The data were produced by immunoSEQ multiplex PCR, yet TCRdb's version contains in-frame clones alone and is incomplete. The data show fewer than 200,000 clones, around 83% seen once. The specimen sequenced was PBMCs or T cells enriched from blood (not recorded which). The receptors shown here come from a man in his forties or fifties who had recovered from COVID-19.

The genes are TRBV5-1 and TRBJ1-4; D unresolved. Germline V gene lookup returns CDR1 SGHRS and CDR2 YFSETQ. V was shortened by 1 base and J by 0 bases, with 13 bases between the two germline ends. This CDR3 is built from 17 residues. DNA for the CDR3: TGCGCCAGCAGCTTGAAGCGGGTCACTTCAACTAATGAAAAACTGTTTTTT. Translated: CASSLKRVTSTNEKLFF. The full variable domain, in which reference TRBV5-1 and TRBJ1-4 provide the parts outside the CDR3, is KAGVTQTPRYLIKTRGQQVTLSCSPISGHRSVSWYQQTPGQGLQFLFEYFSETQRNKGNFPGRFSGRQFSNSRSEMNVSTLELGDSALYLCASSLKRVTSTNEKLFFGSGTQLSVL.

V usage is TRBV18 and J usage is TRBJ1-1; D is unclear. The germline gives CDR1 KGHSH, CDR2 LQKENI. There are 15 residues in the CDR3. Trimming pared 3 bases from V and 2 bases from J, leaving 13 bases between. The chain's CDR3 is CASSPSGSVNTEAFF. The DNA of the CDR3 is TGTGCCAGCTCACCCTCCGGGTCAGTAAACACTGAAGCTTTCTTT.

The chain has TRBV10-1 and TRBJ2-2; 9 bases fit TRBD1. CDR1 is WNHNN and CDR2 is SYGVQD in the germline V gene (reference sequence). This CDR3 contains 13 residues. V lost 8 bases to trimming and J lost 6 bases; unmatched junction nucleotides: 4. CDR3 in amino acids: CASGGQGPGELFF. The CDR3 DNA reads as TGCGCCAGCGGCGGACAGGGGCCCGGGGAGCTGTTTTTT.

V is TRBV19 and J is TRBJ2-3, with D maybe TRBD2 (7 bases). This CDR3 comprises 15 residues. Trimming pared 3 bases from V and 4 bases from J, leaving 14 bases between. Germline V CDR1 and CDR2: LNHDA, SQIVND (reference sequence). CDR3 DNA: TGTGCCAGTAGTATTGGGGCGGGGGCACCAGATACGCAGTATTTT. As protein: CASSIGAGAPDTQYF.

This CDR3 is CASSIGGTGLTEAFF. CDR3 coding DNA: TGTGCCAGTAGTATAGGCGGGACAGGACTCACTGAAGCTTTCTTT. The chain couples TRBV19 to TRBJ1-1; TRBD1 matches at 8 bases. The CDR3 covers 15 residues. Trimming removed 1 base from V and 4 bases from J; junction bases left unmatched: 5. Germline-derived CDR1 and CDR2 are LNHDA and SQIVND (reference sequence).

The sample holds a few counts of this clone. The CDR3 here is CASRPEQGPGTEAFF. Written as DNA, the CDR3 is TGTGCCAGCAGGCCAGAACAGGGGCCGGGCACTGAAGCTTTCTTT. This chain joins TRBV6-5 and TRBJ1-1; TRBD1 matches 7 bases. The junction had 11 bases not matched to a gene; V was cut back by 6 bases and J by 4 bases. Looked up from germline, CDR1 is MNHEY and CDR2 is SVGAGI. The CDR3 spans 15 residues.

The V and J genes are TRBV30 and TRBJ1-5, with no clear D. The CDR3 runs to 16 residues. The ends were cut back, 0 bases at V and 0 bases at J, with 12 bases in the middle. In germline, CDR1 is GTSNPN, CDR2 SVGIG (reference sequence). CDR3 bases: TGTGCCTGGAGTGTAGCGGGTGGATATAGCAATCAGCCCCAGCATTTT. Its translation: CAWSVAGGYSNQPQHF.

As regards this clone: A junction end diverges from the germline sequence, so it may reflect a read error. This chain uses TRBV2 with TRBJ2-2; D may be TRBD1 (5 bases). This CDR3 has 15 amino acids. Looked up from germline, CDR1 is SNHLY and CDR2 is FYNNEI. Written as DNA, the CDR3 is TGTGCCAGCAGTGATCGGACAATAAACAGCGGGGAGCTGTTTTTT. Protein sequence: CASSDRTINSGELFF.

This chain uses TRBV18 with TRBJ2-7; no definite D call. Germline V gene lookup returns CDR1 KGHSH and CDR2 LQKENI. CDR3 length: 14 amino acids. V dropped 0 bases and J dropped 5 bases, with 11 bases sitting between them. CDR3 residues: CASSPPSSFHEQYF. Here the CDR3 DNA reads TGTGCCAGCTCACCACCGTCGAGTTTTCACGAGCAGTACTTC.

The V call is TRBV29-1, the J call TRBJ2-7, with 9 bases lining up with TRBD1. J lost 4 bases, V lost 2 bases, and 6 bases had no gene match. The CDR3 consists of 14 residues. Germline lookup yields CDR1 SQVTM and CDR2 ANQGSEA. As DNA, the CDR3 is TGCAGCGTTGAATTTACAGGGGGCGGTTACGAGCAGTACTTC. Translating it yields CSVEFTGGGYEQYF.

The rearrangement links TRBV19 to TRBJ1-3; D not certain. Germline CDR1 LNHDA, CDR2 SQIVND (reference sequence). V shed 4 bases and J shed 0 bases, with 10 bases lying between them. The CDR3 totals 15 residues. In DNA, the CDR3 is TGTGCCAGTAGTAGCCGGGAGCTCTCTGGAAACACCATATATTTT. It yields the protein CASSSRELSGNTIYF.

In this sample, this clone turned up once. Here the CDR3 DNA reads TGTGCCACCAGTGAAGGGACAGGGGTGGACCAGCCCCAGCATTTT. It specifies CATSEGTGVDQPQHF. V gene TRBV24-1 combines with J gene TRBJ1-5, with 10 nucleotides matching TRBD1. Unmatched junction bases numbered 6, after V lost 4 bases and J lost 7 bases. The germline V gene encodes CDR1 KGHDR and CDR2 SFDVKD. This CDR3 has 15 amino acids.

The rearrangement links TRBV2 to TRBJ2-6; the D gene is possibly TRBD2 (6 bases). This CDR3 spans 15 amino acids. V gave up 6 bases and J gave up 2 bases, with 11 bases separating them. Germline V gene data show CDR1 as SNHLY and CDR2 as FYNNEI. The CDR3 bases are TGTGCCAGCAGGGAGGGGTTTGCTGGGGCCAACGTCCTGACTTTC. Protein: CASREGFAGANVLTF.

The chain uses TRBV5-6 and TRBJ1-1; D may be TRBD1 (6 bases). Germline lookup yields CDR1 SGHDT and CDR2 YYEEEE. CDR3 size: 12 residues. V gave up 2 bases and J gave up 11 bases, with 13 bases separating them. CDR3 in amino acids: CASSLGRGVAFF. DNA of the CDR3: TGTGCCAGCAGCTTAGGGAGGGGGGTTGCTTTCTTT.

The chain uses TRBV5-1 and TRBJ2-3; TRBD2 matches at 9 bases. V gave up 4 bases and J gave up 2 bases; unmatched junction bases: 11. Germline values: CDR1 SGHRS, CDR2 YFSETQ. The CDR3 is made up of 17 amino acids. Here the CDR3 reads CASSIRPGGGVTDTQYF. The CDR3 DNA reads as TGCGCCAGCAGCATCCGTCCAGGCGGGGGGGTCACAGATACGCAGTATTTT. The full variable domain, completed using reference TRBV5-1 and TRBJ2-3, is KAGVTQTPRYLIKTRGQQVTLSCSPISGHRSVSWYQQTPGQGLQFLFEYFSETQRNKGNFPGRFSGRQFSNSRSEMNVSTLELGDSALYLCASSIRPGGGVTDTQYFGPGTRLTVL.

The chain combines TRBV28 with TRBJ1-6; possibly TRBD1 for D (5 bases). The CDR3 has 14 amino acids. Trimming took off 5 bases at V and 8 bases at J, with 13 bases between the two ends. The germline gives CDR1 MDHEN, CDR2 SYDVKM. In nucleotides, the CDR3 is TGTGCCAGCAGTCCGGGACTAGGGCATTCACCCCTCCACTTT. Amino acids: CASSPGLGHSPLHF.

The table lists this clone with a few counts. The J gene is TRBJ1-1, the V gene TRBV5-5, with D perhaps TRBD1 (6 bases). This CDR3 is built from 15 residues. Germline lookup yields CDR1 SGHKS and CDR2 YYEKEE (reference sequence). The V and J ends lost 1 base and 1 base respectively, with 11 bases between them. This CDR3 is CASSLYLGANTEAFF. The DNA of the CDR3 is TGTGCCAGCAGCTTGTATCTGGGGGCGAACACTGAAGCTTTCTTT.

The chain couples TRBV6-5 to TRBJ1-1, with D possibly TRBD1 on 5 matching bases. V lost 0 bases and J lost 0, with 11 bases in between. The germline V gene encodes CDR1 MNHEY and CDR2 SVGAGI. The CDR3 is made up of 16 amino acids. Here the CDR3 DNA reads TGTGCCAGCAGTTACTCCTGGGACTCTATGAACACTGAAGCTTTCTTT. Translating gives CASSYSWDSMNTEAFF.

The chain recombines TRBV7-9 with TRBJ1-4, with a possible D match to TRBD1 (5 bases). The CDR3 totals 14 residues. Germline values: CDR1 SEHNR, CDR2 FQNEAQ (reference sequence). V lost 5 bases and J lost 7, with 14 bases in between. The chain's CDR3 is CASSDGGIGEKLFF. Here the CDR3 DNA reads TGTGCCAGCAGCGACGGGGGTATTGGTGAAAAACTGTTTTTT.

This chain joins TRBV30 and TRBJ2-4; D possibly corresponds to TRBD1 (5 bases). Deletions cut 8 bases from V and 2 bases from J, with 16 bases between. From germline, CDR1 is GTSNPN and CDR2 SVGIG (reference sequence). The CDR3 length is 14 residues. CDR3 region: CALEEQGTKNIQYF. The CDR3 bases are TGTGCCCTCGAAGAGCAGGGAACCAAAAACATTCAGTACTTC.

The gene calls are TRBV28 and TRBJ2-7; 10 nucleotides line up with TRBD1. This CDR3 has 15 residues. The trim removed 2 bases at V and 7 bases at J, leaving 8 bases unmatched. Germline values: CDR1 MDHEN, CDR2 SYDVKM. The DNA for the CDR3 is TGTGCCAGCAGTTTAGTCAGGACAGGGGGGATGGAGCAGTACTTC. Residues: CASSLVRTGGMEQYF. The full variable domain, its missing parts supplied by reference TRBV28 and TRBJ2-7, is DVKVTQSSRYLVKRTGEKVFLECVQDMDHENMFWYRQDPGLGLRLIYFSYDVKMKEKGDIPEGYSVSREKKERFSLILESASTNQTSMYLCASSLVRTGGMEQYFGPGTRLTVT.

The J gene is TRBJ2-2, the V gene TRBV7-6; possible D gene TRBD2, 5 bases. CDR3 length equals 14 residues. Trimming took 1 base from V and 4 from J, leaving 7 bases between them. The V gene's germline CDR1 is SGHVS and CDR2 FNYEAQ. As DNA, the CDR3 is TGTGCCAGCAGCTTAGGTGCGGGCACCGGGGAGCTGTTTTTT. This sequence encodes CASSLGAGTGELFF.

This chain links TRBV5-1 with TRBJ1-5; D may be TRBD1 (6 bases). CDR3 size: 14 residues. V was cut by 5 bases and J by 4 bases, with 13 bases left in between. Germline values: CDR1 SGHRS, CDR2 YFSETQ. CDR3 region: CASRSDGQNQPQHF. In nucleotides, the CDR3 is TGCGCCAGCAGGTCAGACGGACAGAATCAGCCCCAGCATTTT.

The chain has TRBV3-1 (or the pseudogene TRBV3-2) and TRBJ1-2; TRBD1 is a possible D gene (5 bases). Germline lookup yields CDR1 LGHDT and CDR2 YNNKEL (reference sequence). The CDR3 consists of 16 residues. V was cut by 1 base and J by 7 bases, with 19 bases left in between. CDR3 sequence (DNA): TGTGCCAGCAGCCAAGGCTCCGGGCCCCGCGGGGGTGGCTACACCTTC. It specifies CASSQGSGPRGGGYTF.

The chain uses TRBV19 and TRBJ2-7; a possible D gene is TRBD1 (6 bases). Trimming stripped 3 bases from V and 2 bases from J, with 11 bases between. The CDR3 has 14 amino acids. The germline gives CDR1 LNHDA, CDR2 SQIVND (reference sequence). The CDR3 DNA is TGTGCCAGTAGTATGAAACAGGGCCCCTACGAGCAGTACTTC. Protein product: CASSMKQGPYEQYF. Supplemented by reference TRBV19 and TRBJ2-7, the full variable domain reads DGGITQSPKYLFRKEGQNVTLSCEQNLNHDAMYWYRQDPGQGLRLIYYSQIVNDFQKGDIAEGYSVSREKKESFPLTVTSAQKNPTAFYLCASSMKQGPYEQYFGPGTRLTVT.

The V call is TRBV6-5, the J call TRBJ1-4, with D possibly being TRBD1 (6 bases). Germline CDR1 and CDR2: MNHEY and SVGAGI. The CDR3 runs 15 residues. Trimming left V 2 bases short and J 6 bases short, with 13 bases between. In nucleotides, the CDR3 is TGTGCCAGCAGTTACCGAGGGACATGGGATGAAAAACTGTTTTTT. This translates into CASSYRGTWDEKLFF.

The rearrangement links TRBV27 to TRBJ2-7; D call uncertain. Per the germline V gene, CDR1 is MNHEY and CDR2 is SMNVEV (reference sequence). The CDR3 is 14 amino acids. V lost 1 base, J lost 5 bases, and 12 bases lay in between. CDR3 in DNA: TGTGCCAGCAGTTTATATACGCAGGCCAACGAGCAGTACTTC. Translated: CASSLYTQANEQYF.

The chain couples TRBV5-1 to TRBJ2-2; 14 nucleotides line up with TRBD2. Trimming removed 4 bases from V and 5 bases from J; junction bases left unmatched: 1. Germline lookup yields CDR1 SGHRS and CDR2 YFSETQ. The CDR3 loop spans 15 amino acids. This CDR3 reads CASSGTSGGTGELFF. CDR3 sequence (DNA): TGCGCCAGCAGCGGGACTAGCGGGGGTACCGGGGAGCTGTTTTTT.

The V gene is TRBV2, the J gene TRBJ1-1; 7 bases are shared with TRBD1. The CDR3 spans 14 residues. Germline V gives CDR1 SNHLY, CDR2 FYNNEI. The V gene end was trimmed by 5 bases and the J gene end by 8 bases; junction bases not matched to a gene: 11. The CDR3 DNA reads TGTGCCAGCAGTCAGCGGACAGGAGGTACGGAAGCTTTCTTT. Translated: CASSQRTGGTEAFF.

The table lists this clone with a count of one. V is TRBV7-3 and J is TRBJ2-2; 12 positions agree with TRBD2. V was clipped by 5 bases and J by 4 bases; unmatched bases: 8. The CDR3 is made up of 17 amino acids. Germline V gene data show CDR1 as SGHTA and CDR2 as FQGTGA. The CDR3 coding sequence is TGTGCCAGCAGCCCCTATCCGGGACTAGCGGGCACCGGGGAGCTGTTTTTT. Amino acids: CASSPYPGLAGTGELFF.

The V gene is TRBV19, the J gene TRBJ2-5; maybe TRBD1 (6 bases). The V end lost 5 bases, the J end lost 0 bases, and 13 bases lay between the germline ends. Germline loops: CDR1 LNHDA, CDR2 SQIVND (reference sequence). The CDR3 length is 15 residues. In DNA form, the CDR3 reads TGTGCCAGTAGTCGGGCCAGGGACAACCAAGAGACCCAGTACTTC. This sequence encodes CASSRARDNQETQYF.